What follows describes a single TCR beta chain. The target of this receptor is not known. The input lacks base qualities; no much larger clone sits a single base away. TCRbeta CDR3 regions were amplified from genomic DNA using the immunoSEQ Assay, a bias-controlled multiplex PCR. Per the authors' processing: Nucleated cell counts per sample were estimated from amplification of reference gene primers within the assay. To quantify the absolute abundance of each unique TCRbeta CDR3 rearrangement, sequence reads were collapsed and filtered. For each sample, productive Simpson clonality was calculated by taking the square root of Simpson's diversity index across productive rearrangements. As stored in TCRdb, this immuneACCESS dataset retains in-frame rearrangements with V and J assigned. A fraction of the clones does not appear; measured against another copy, unresolved V genes explain less than half of the discrepancy, and the remainder lacks a known reason. V, J and clone size are those of that table, while D and trimming were read from the DNA. The sample contains about 380,000 clones, roughly 87% of them found a single time. Under 3% of the sample goes to the ten largest clones.

The sample originates from a study of blood T cell repertoires in COVID-19 (dated by TCRdb to 2019 to 2021). Background on the whole study: Samples covering the acute and convalescent phases of COVID-19 were provided by collaborators in the United States, Italy and Spain. The repertoires were released in a freely available public database meant as a resource for research on the immune response to SARS-CoV-2. HLA class I and class II types, where available, came from metadata supplied by the sample provider rather than from assay-based typing. Samples came from the ongoing ImmuneRACE study (first 160 participants) plus 1,254 subjects from 6 global collaborators. Deeply sampled blood TCRbeta repertoires from subjects exposed to, actively infected with, or recovered from COVID-19 were included in the dataset. The material from the prospective study consisted of cDNA or gDNA derived from T cells, B-cell-depleted T cells, or PBMCs. The sample metadata nearly always contained a de-identified subject ID, COVID-19 status, age in years and sex. Overall study results and their limits: Clinical and demographic metadata were provided uncurated, with the amount varying by source and participant.

Participants in the prospective study were aged 18 to 89 years, lived in about two dozen United States geographic areas, and enrolled through a virtual design. Cohort assignment in the prospective study relied on participant-reported clinical history from a screening survey and a study questionnaire. Recovered participants in ImmuneRACE Cohort 3 were defined as having two consecutive negative NP/OP PCR tests, clearance from a healthcare professional, or resolution of symptoms. Mobile phlebotomists in the prospective study collected whole blood, serum and a nasopharyngeal or oropharyngeal swab from every participant. Participants in the prospective study had the option to provide additional blood draws and questionnaires over a roughly 2-month period. Before DNA extraction, blood samples from the prospective study were shipped at room temperature or frozen. The TCR comes from a woman under 40 who had recovered from COVID-19. Material for sequencing was PBMCs or T cells enriched from blood (not recorded which).

The CDR3 region: CASSGGYNSPLHF. In nucleotide form, the sequence is TGTGCCAGCAGTGGCGGGTATAATTCACCCCTCCACTTT. The chain uses TRBV2 and TRBJ1-6, with the D segment identity uncertain. Inclusive of the bounding cysteine and phenylalanine, the CDR3 is 13 residues long. Solely the CDR3 DNA is kept, with 39 bases framed from the first base. CDR1 and CDR2, per the germline V gene, are SNHLY and FYNNEI. V was cut back by 4 bases and J by 4 bases, leaving a gap of 5 bases between them.